The TCR beta chain under discussion was sequenced for a study of blood T cell repertoires in COVID-19. Whole-study context: Sites in the United States, Italy and Spain provided acute and convalescent COVID-19 samples.

Germline V CDR1 and CDR2: MDHEN, SYDVKM. The CDR3 extends over 14 amino acids. With V trimmed by 6 bases and J by 4 bases, 6 bases remained unmatched. This clone was observed a single time. In the original workflow: How many nucleated cells were present was estimated from reference gene primer amplification. Data came from immunoSEQ multiplex PCR; TCRdb stores just in-frame clones and leaves some out. That table furnishes V, J and clone size, whereas the DNA furnished D and trimming. This table has about 350,000 clones, around nine tenths appearing once. The genes are TRBV28 and TRBJ1-3; 7 bases map to TRBD1. The sequencing input was peripheral blood. The TCR comes from a woman in her fifties or sixties with COVID-19, enrolled during active disease. For the CDR3, the DNA is TGTGCCAGCAGACGTACAGGGGACGGAAACACCATATATTTT. It encodes CASRRTGDGNTIYF.